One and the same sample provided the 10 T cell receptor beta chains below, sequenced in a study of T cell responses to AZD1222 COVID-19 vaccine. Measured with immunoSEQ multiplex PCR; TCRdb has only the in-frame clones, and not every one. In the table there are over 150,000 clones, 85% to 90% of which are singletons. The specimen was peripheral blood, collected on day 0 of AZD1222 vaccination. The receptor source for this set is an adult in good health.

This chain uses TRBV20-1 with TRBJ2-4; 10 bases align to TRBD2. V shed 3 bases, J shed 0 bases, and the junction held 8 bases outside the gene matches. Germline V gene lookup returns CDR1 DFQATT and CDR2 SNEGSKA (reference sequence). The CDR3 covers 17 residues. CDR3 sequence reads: CSASVSGGMLAKNIQYF. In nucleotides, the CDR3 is TGCAGTGCTAGTGTTAGCGGGGGGATGCTAGCCAAAAACATTCAGTACTTC.

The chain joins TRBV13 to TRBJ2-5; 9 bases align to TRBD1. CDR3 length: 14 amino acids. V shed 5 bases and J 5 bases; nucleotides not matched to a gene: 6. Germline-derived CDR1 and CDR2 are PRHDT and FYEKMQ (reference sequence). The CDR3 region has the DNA TGTGCCAGCAGCCCAACGGACAGGGGCGAGACCCAGTACTTC. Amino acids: CASSPTDRGETQYF. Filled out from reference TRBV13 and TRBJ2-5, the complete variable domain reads AAGVIQSPRHLIKEKRETATLKCYPIPRHDTVYWYQQGPGQDPQFLISFYEKMQSDKGSIPDRFSAQQFSDYHSELNMSSLELGDSALYFCASSPTDRGETQYFGPGTRLLVL.

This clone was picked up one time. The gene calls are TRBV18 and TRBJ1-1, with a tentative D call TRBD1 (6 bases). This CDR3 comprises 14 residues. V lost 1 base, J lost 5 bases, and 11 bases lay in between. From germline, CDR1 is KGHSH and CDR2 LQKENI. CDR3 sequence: CASSPRQGKTEAFF. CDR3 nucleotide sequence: TGTGCCAGCTCACCACGGCAGGGGAAGACTGAAGCTTTCTTT.

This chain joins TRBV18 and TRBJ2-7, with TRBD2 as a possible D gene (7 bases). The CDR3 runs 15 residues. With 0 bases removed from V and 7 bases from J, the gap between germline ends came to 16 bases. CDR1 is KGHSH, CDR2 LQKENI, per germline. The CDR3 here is CASSPPSSGGREQYV. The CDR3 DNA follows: TGTGCCAGCTCACCACCGTCATCGGGGGGCCGTGAGCAGTACGTC.

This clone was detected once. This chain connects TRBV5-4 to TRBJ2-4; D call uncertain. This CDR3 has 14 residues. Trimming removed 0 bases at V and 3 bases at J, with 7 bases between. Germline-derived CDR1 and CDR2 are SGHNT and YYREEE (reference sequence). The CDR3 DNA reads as TGTGCCAGCAGCTTGGATCCGGACAAAAACATTCAGTACTTC. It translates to CASSLDPDKNIQYF. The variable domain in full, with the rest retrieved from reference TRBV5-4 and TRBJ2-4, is ETGVTQSPTHLIKTRGQQVTLRCSSQSGHNTVSWYQQALGQGPQFIFQYYREEENGRGNFPPRFSGLQFPNYSSELNVNALELDDSALYLCASSLDPDKNIQYFGAGTRLSVL.

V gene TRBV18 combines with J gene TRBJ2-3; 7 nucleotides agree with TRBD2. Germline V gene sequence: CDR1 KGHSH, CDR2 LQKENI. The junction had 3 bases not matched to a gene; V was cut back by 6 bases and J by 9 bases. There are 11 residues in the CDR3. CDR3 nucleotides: TGTGCCAGCTCCCCCGGGGGGACGCAGTATTTT. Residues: CASSPGGTQYF.

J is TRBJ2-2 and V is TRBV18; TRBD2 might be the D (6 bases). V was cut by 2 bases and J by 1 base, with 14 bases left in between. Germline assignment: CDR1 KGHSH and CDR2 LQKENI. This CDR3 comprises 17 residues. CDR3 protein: CASSPGSSGLNTGELFF. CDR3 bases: TGTGCCAGCTCACCAGGGTCGTCGGGACTGAACACCGGGGAGCTGTTTTTT.

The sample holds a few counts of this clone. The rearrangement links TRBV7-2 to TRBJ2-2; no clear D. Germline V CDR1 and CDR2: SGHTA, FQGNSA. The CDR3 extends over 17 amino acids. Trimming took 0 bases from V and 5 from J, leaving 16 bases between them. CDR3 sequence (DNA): TGTGCCAGCAGCTTAGCCAGAGATGAGGTTGTTACCGGGGAGCTGTTTTTT. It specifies CASSLARDEVVTGELFF.

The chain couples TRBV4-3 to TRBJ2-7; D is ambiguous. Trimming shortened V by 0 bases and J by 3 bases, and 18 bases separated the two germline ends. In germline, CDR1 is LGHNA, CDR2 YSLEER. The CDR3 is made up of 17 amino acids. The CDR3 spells CASSQDLGLSGLYEQYF. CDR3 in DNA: TGCGCCAGCAGCCAAGATCTTGGGCTATCGGGTCTCTACGAGCAGTACTTC.

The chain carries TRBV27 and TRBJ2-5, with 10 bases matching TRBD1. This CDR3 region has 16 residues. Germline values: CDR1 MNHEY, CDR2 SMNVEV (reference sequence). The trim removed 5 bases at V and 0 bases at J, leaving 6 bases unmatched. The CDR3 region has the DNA TGTGCCAGCAGTCCCCGACAGGGGGCGTACCAAGAGACCCAGTACTTC. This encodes CASSPRQGAYQETQYF.